In this sample, the clone carrying this TCR beta chain turned up a few times. Its antigen is not identified. Germline CDR1 reads SEHNR; CDR2 reads FQNEAQ (reference sequence). Trimming removed 5 bases from V and 4 bases from J; junction bases left unmatched: 14. The CDR3 is 17 residues long. Each CDR3 protein gets one entry after TCRdb re-called the 5' RACE reads with MiXCR. The sample shows 540,000 or so distinct CDR3 sequences, approximately 20% of them seen only once. The data originate from a study of identical twins. Study-level results: Among beta out-of-frame sequences, excess sharing between twins appeared weaker.

This sample was also put to use in a study of yellow fever vaccine responses in identical twins. From that study: Twin vaccine T cell responses reportedly seemed partly convergent, partly personalized.

The source of this sequence is a woman under 30 in good health. Sequencing was done on a sample of CD4+ T cells sorted from blood. This chain uses TRBV7-9 with TRBJ2-3, with TRBD2 matching over 8 bases. CDR3: CASSLLVGRALADTQYF. CDR3 DNA sequence: TGTGCCAGCAGCCTTTTGGTCGGGAGGGCCCTCGCAGATACGCAGTATTTT.